The 14 T cell receptor beta chains below all came from one sample that was sequenced in a study of T-cell reconstitution after alpha-beta-depleted transplantation in children (dated by TCRdb to the mid-2010s). The treatment or condition label corresponds to: allogeneic hematopoietic cell transplantation with graft depleted of TCRalphabeta T cells and CD19 B cells. Library preparation used PCR. Instrument used: Illumina HiSeq 2500. To normalize quantification of the TCRbeta repertoire, the TCR libraries were built with molecular barcoding that relied on unique molecular identifiers. TCRdb took the public reads, trimmed them with fastp at Q25, ran MiXCR for clone calling and kept in-frame beta chains. All rows with the same CDR3 protein become a single entry with the most common DNA and genes. The sample table lists around 370,000 distinct CDR3 sequences, about 16% of them with a count of one. Approximately 38% of the sample is in the top ten clones.

The sample consisted of PBMCs, mostly from graft donor cells, taken 360 days after TCRalphabeta/CD19-depleted stem cell transplant. These receptors were collected from a male patient aged 2-15 years who had a stem cell transplant for acute lymphoblastic leukemia, so the T cells may come from the graft donor.

The rearrangement joins TRBV4-2 to TRBJ1-6; perhaps TRBD1 as D (5 bases). V lost 1 base, J lost 9 bases, and 10 bases lay in between. Germline V gives CDR1 LGHNA, CDR2 YNFKEQ. The CDR3 is 14 residues long. The CDR3, as DNA: TGTGCCAGCAGCCAAGCATTGGACATTTCACCCCTCCACTTT. Protein: CASSQALDISPLHF.

This clonotype has just a few counts. The V and J genes are TRBV6-2 or TRBV6-3 and TRBJ2-7; D is uncertain. This CDR3 is built from 13 residues. The germline V gene has CDR1 MNHEY and CDR2 SVGEGT. Between the trimmed V and J ends, which lost 4 bases and 3 bases, there was a span of 10 bases. For the CDR3, the DNA is TGTGCCAGCAGTTCACGACCCTACTACGAGCAGTACTTC. It is translated as CASSSRPYYEQYF.

This clonotype was recorded at least ten times. The DNA of the CDR3 is TGCAGCGCGGACTACCGAAGAGCCTACAATGAGCAGTTCTTC. Amino acids: CSADYRRAYNEQFF. The chain is built from TRBV29-1 and TRBJ2-1; a possible D gene is TRBD2 (6 bases). The germline V gene encodes CDR1 SQVTM and CDR2 ANQGSEA. Trimming shortened V by 7 bases and J by 2 bases, and 15 bases separated the two germline ends. The CDR3 is made up of 14 amino acids.

The chain links TRBV6-5 to TRBJ2-7; TRBD2 might be the D (6 bases). There are 15 residues in the CDR3. V lost 4 bases and J lost 4, with 17 bases in between. Per germline, CDR1 MNHEY and CDR2 SVGAGI. The CDR3 loop reads CASSSPLAHRYEQYF. CDR3 sequence (DNA): TGTGCCAGCAGTTCGCCCCTAGCGCACCGTTACGAGCAGTACTTC.

This clonotype appeared a few times. The chain uses TRBV25-1 and TRBJ2-7; no clear D. Germline CDR1 MGHDK, CDR2 SYGVNS. The CDR3 runs to 13 residues. V shed 1 base and J shed 7 bases, with 11 bases lying between them. The DNA of the CDR3 is TGTGCCAGCAGTGAATCCGGGCTAGAGGAGCAGTACTTC. Amino acids: CASSESGLEEQYF.

This clonotype has more than one count but fewer than ten. The chain carries TRBV12-3 or TRBV12-4 and TRBJ2-7, with D perhaps TRBD1 (6 bases). Trimming took 4 bases from V and 1 from J, leaving 17 bases between them. The length of the CDR3 is 16 residues. The CDR3 bases are TGTGCCAGCAGTTCCTTCCTACAGGGTCGGTCCTACGAGCAGTACTTC. Amino acid sequence: CASSSFLQGRSYEQYF.

A few counts support this clonotype. The V gene is TRBV4-1, the J gene TRBJ2-3; 7 bases fit TRBD2. The CDR3 runs to 15 residues. The V and J ends lost 1 base and 10 bases, in that order; junction bases with no gene match: 11. Germline V CDR1 and CDR2: MGHRA, YSYEKL. The CDR3 loop is CASSQVMGREFAQYF. The CDR3 nucleotides are TGCGCCAGCAGCCAAGTTATGGGGAGGGAGTTTGCGCAGTATTTT.

The chain is built from TRBV12-3 or TRBV12-4 and TRBJ2-5, with D perhaps assigned TRBD1 or TRBD2 (5 bases each). The germline V and J ends were trimmed by 10 bases and 4 bases, with 13 bases remaining between them. The CDR3 extends over 12 amino acids. The CDR3 loop is CATQRGPETQYF. The CDR3 coding sequence is TGTGCCACCCAACGGGGCCCAGAGACCCAGTACTTC.

The chain couples TRBV4-1 to TRBJ2-4; D remains ambiguous. The CDR3 is 16 residues long. The germline V gene encodes CDR1 MGHRA and CDR2 YSYEKL. V lost 1 base to trimming and J lost 0 bases, with 10 bases between them. The CDR3 region is CASSQGVILAKNIQYF. CDR3 nucleotides: TGCGCCAGCAGCCAAGGGGTTATTCTAGCCAAAAACATTCAGTACTTC.

The chain joins TRBV4-1 to TRBJ2-7, with D possibly matching TRBD2 (7 bases). CDR3 length equals 16 residues. The V gene lost 0 bases and the J gene lost 2 bases, with 14 bases spanning the gap. Germline CDR1 reads MGHRA; CDR2 reads YSYEKL. The CDR3 is CASSQEGGLLTYEQYF. DNA of the CDR3: TGCGCCAGCAGCCAAGAGGGGGGGCTCCTTACCTACGAGCAGTACTTC.

This chain uses TRBV15 with TRBJ2-2; TRBD2 matches 12 bases. The CDR3 totals 17 residues. J lost 6 bases, V lost 0 bases, and 5 bases had no gene match. Germline V gene sequence: CDR1 LNHNV, CDR2 YYDKDF (reference sequence). The CDR3 spells CATSRDELAGGAGELFF. In DNA form, the CDR3 reads TGTGCCACCAGCAGAGACGAGCTAGCGGGAGGGGCCGGGGAGCTGTTTTTT.

The CDR3 sequence is CASRRTQGEQFF. The CDR3 region has the DNA TGTGCCAGCAGGCGGACTCAAGGGGAGCAGTTCTTC. J is TRBJ2-1 and V is TRBV6-2 or TRBV6-3, with D tentatively TRBD2 (5 bases). Between the trimmed V and J ends, which lost 6 bases and 10 bases, there was a span of 13 bases. Germline V gene lookup returns CDR1 MNHEY and CDR2 SVGEGT. CDR3 length: 12 amino acids.

The genes are TRBV6-1 and TRBJ1-4; D not certain. Trimming cost V 1 base and J 3 bases, with 9 bases left between them. CDR1 is MNHNS, CDR2 SASEGT, per germline. The CDR3 sequence is 15 residues long. CDR3 sequence (DNA): TGTGCCAGCAGTGAAGGTAGCAGACCTAATGAAAAACTGTTTTTT. It encodes CASSEGSRPNEKLFF.

This clonotype was found a few times. J is TRBJ2-5 and V is TRBV12-3 or TRBV12-4, with 8 bases identical to TRBD1. This CDR3 has 14 residues. The V and J ends lost 4 bases and 1 base, in that order; junction bases with no gene match: 2. As DNA, the CDR3 is TGTGCCAGCAGTTACGGGACAGGCCAAGAGACCCAGTACTTC. Amino acid sequence: CASSYGTGQETQYF.